The 22 T cell receptor beta chains below all came from one sample that was sequenced in a study of HIV-infected patients and healthy controls (dated by TCRdb to the mid-2010s). The library was obtained by 5' RACE. The sequencer was an Illumina MiSeq. The raw public reads went through TCRdb reprocessing: fastp at Q25, MiXCR clone calling, in-frame beta chains kept. Each CDR3 protein appears once, grouped with its most common genes and DNA. Here the sample has around 67,000 distinct CDR3 sequences; about a sixth occur a single time. Of the sample, around 5.9% falls within the top ten clones. Source material: CD4+ T cells from blood. The receptor set was obtained from a human donor in good health.

This clonotype appeared a few times. The chain uses TRBV28 and TRBJ1-1; D gene unclear. This CDR3 spans 14 amino acids. V dropped 5 bases and J dropped 1 base, with 11 bases sitting between them. CDR1 is MDHEN, CDR2 SYDVKM, per germline. The CDR3, as DNA: TGTGCCAGCAGTAGCCTTATAAGGAACACTGAAGCTTTCTTT. Protein sequence: CASSSLIRNTEAFF.

This clonotype was picked up many times. The chain combines TRBV6-1 with TRBJ2-1, with D possibly matching TRBD1 (6 bases). V lost 6 bases, J lost 9 bases, and 15 bases lay in between. Germline CDR1 MNHNS, CDR2 SASEGT. The CDR3 totals 13 residues. The CDR3 DNA reads TGTGCCAGCAGGACGACAGGCAACGGTGAGCAGTTCTTC. Its translation: CASRTTGNGEQFF.

J is TRBJ2-5 and V is TRBV6-5; D might be TRBD1 (6 bases). The CDR3 runs 14 residues. Deletions cut 6 bases from V and 1 base from J, with 12 bases between. The germline V gene encodes CDR1 MNHEY and CDR2 SVGAGI. CDR3 amino acids: CASRPGASQETQYF. The CDR3 bases are TGTGCCAGCAGACCAGGGGCTTCCCAAGAGACCCAGTACTTC.

This CDR3 reads CASSLSSGISNQPQHF. In DNA form, the CDR3 reads TGTGCCAGCAGTTTAAGTTCGGGGATTAGCAATCAGCCCCAGCATTTT. The chain recombines TRBV12-3 or TRBV12-4 with TRBJ1-5, with D hard to call. Trimming cost V 2 bases and J 0 bases, with 11 bases left between them. The CDR3 has 16 amino acids.

This clonotype appeared a few times. The V and J genes are TRBV7-6 and TRBJ1-1; D not certain. Germline V CDR1 and CDR2: SGHVS, FNYEAQ. V was trimmed by 1 base and J by 1 base, leaving 7 bases between them. This CDR3 comprises 14 residues. In DNA, the CDR3 is TGTGCCAGCAGCTTAGAGGCGGGGAACACTGAAGCTTTCTTT. As protein: CASSLEAGNTEAFF.

The rearrangement links TRBV7-3 to TRBJ2-2; D possibly corresponds to TRBD1 (6 bases). CDR3 length: 16 amino acids. Germline assignment: CDR1 SGHTA and CDR2 FQGTGA. V dropped 5 bases and J dropped 1 base, with 14 bases sitting between them. The CDR3 reads CASSVGQIMNTGELFF. The DNA for the CDR3 is TGTGCCAGCAGCGTCGGACAGATTATGAACACCGGGGAGCTGTTTTTT.

This clonotype was counted many times. This chain joins TRBV5-1 and TRBJ2-5; 9 bases align to TRBD1. Germline V CDR1 and CDR2: SGHRS, YFSETQ. CDR3 length: 15 residues. Germline trimming cut 4 bases from V and 5 bases from J; bases unmatched to any gene: 9. The CDR3 nucleotides read TGCGCCAGCAGCCCGGGACAGGGCTCCCGGGAGACCCAGTACTTC. Amino acids: CASSPGQGSRETQYF.

This clonotype has at least ten counts. The chain couples TRBV12-3 or TRBV12-4 to TRBJ1-5; TRBD1 aligns across 7 bases. The length of the CDR3 is 14 residues. J lost 2 bases, V lost 5 bases, and 3 bases had no gene match. The DNA of the CDR3 is TGTGCCAGCAGTAGTGGACAGGGCAATCAGCCCCAGCATTTT. It is translated as CASSSGQGNQPQHF.

This clonotype was seen a handful of times. The V and J genes are TRBV19 and TRBJ1-1; D unresolved. The germline V and J ends were trimmed by 3 bases and 1 base, with 15 bases remaining between them. Germline V gene data show CDR1 as LNHDA and CDR2 as SQIVND (reference sequence). There are 16 residues in the CDR3. Written as DNA, the CDR3 is TGTGCCAGTAGTATTGGGCTGGTTAGGCCGAACACTGAAGCTTTCTTT. Translation: CASSIGLVRPNTEAFF.

The chain joins TRBV3-1 to TRBJ1-4; D unclear. The CDR3 length is 16 residues. The V gene's germline CDR1 is LGHDT and CDR2 YNNKEL (reference sequence). The germline V and J ends were trimmed by 1 base and 0 bases, with 9 bases remaining between them. The CDR3 spells CASSQGERSTNEKLFF. In DNA, the CDR3 is TGTGCCAGCAGCCAAGGAGAAAGATCAACTAATGAAAAACTGTTTTTT.

J is TRBJ1-5 and V is TRBV19; a weak D match, TRBD1 (6 bases). CDR1 and CDR2 (germline): LNHDA, SQIVND (reference sequence). Trimming stripped 5 bases from V and 6 bases from J, with 11 bases between. The CDR3 is 13 residues long. The CDR3 region has the DNA TGTGCCAGTAGTGAGGGGGGCGGTCAGCCCCAGCATTTT. This translates into CASSEGGGQPQHF.

This clonotype was recorded only once. The chain is built from TRBV12-3 or TRBV12-4 and TRBJ1-5, with 9 nucleotides matching TRBD1. The length of the CDR3 is 16 residues. The V and J ends lost 4 bases and 5 bases, in that order; junction bases with no gene match: 9. The CDR3 DNA follows: TGTGCCAGCAGTTCCGACAGGGGGGGGACGGATCAGCCCCAGCATTTT. Its translation: CASSSDRGGTDQPQHF.

The chain couples TRBV7-2 to TRBJ1-1; D uncertain. V lost 5 bases to trimming and J lost 5 bases, with 15 bases between them. The CDR3 has 14 amino acids. Germline loops: CDR1 SGHTA, CDR2 FQGNSA. In DNA, the CDR3 is TGTGCCAGCAGCCGACTCGGGGATGGGACTGAAGCTTTCTTT. This encodes CASSRLGDGTEAFF.

This clonotype is classed as medium-sized. The J gene is TRBJ1-2, the V gene TRBV14; no firm D call. CDR1 is SGHDN, CDR2 FVKESK, per germline. Trimming stripped 4 bases from V and 0 bases from J, with 18 bases between. CDR3 size: 17 residues. The CDR3, as DNA: TGTGCCAGCAGCCCGCAGCACCTCCCAACTACTAACTATGGCTACACCTTC. Amino acids: CASSPQHLPTTNYGYTF.

This clonotype appeared a few times. This chain joins TRBV7-2 and TRBJ1-1; D unclear. The germline gives CDR1 SGHTA, CDR2 FQGNSA. This CDR3 has 17 residues. V dropped 1 base and J dropped 4 bases, with 19 bases sitting between them. CDR3 region: CASSLGGYSYAGTEAFF. The CDR3 nucleotides read TGTGCCAGCAGCTTAGGAGGTTACAGTTACGCGGGCACTGAAGCTTTCTTT.

This clonotype was seen only a few times. The rearrangement joins TRBV20-1 to TRBJ2-4, with 7 bases aligning to TRBD1. V lost 6 bases, J lost 3 bases, and 8 bases stayed unmatched. Per germline, CDR1 DFQATT and CDR2 SNEGSKA (reference sequence). The CDR3 is made up of 14 amino acids. This CDR3 is CSARPGTDKNIQYF. CDR3 nucleotides: TGCAGTGCGAGGCCTGGGACAGACAAAAACATTCAGTACTTC.

This clonotype was detected ten times or more. The V and J genes are TRBV6-2 or TRBV6-3 and TRBJ2-3; no reliable D call. CDR3 size: 16 residues. Per germline, CDR1 MNHEY and CDR2 SVGEGT. V lost 0 bases and J 0 bases, leaving 10 bases between the germline ends. CDR3 in DNA: TGTGCCAGCAGTTACTCTGCGGCGAAGAGCACAGATACGCAGTATTTT. Translating it yields CASSYSAAKSTDTQYF.

This clonotype was seen at least ten times. V gene TRBV15 combines with J gene TRBJ2-5, with TRBD2 as a possible D gene (5 bases). The CDR3 spans 14 residues. Germline V gene lookup returns CDR1 LNHNV and CDR2 YYDKDF (reference sequence). Deletions cut 9 bases from V and 3 bases from J, with 17 bases between. Here the CDR3 reads CATGMDRREETQYF. The CDR3, as DNA: TGTGCCACGGGGATGGACCGGCGGGAAGAGACCCAGTACTTC.

The V and J genes are TRBV29-1 and TRBJ1-2, with unresolved D. Germline CDR1 and CDR2: SQVTM and ANQGSEA. Trimming took off 4 bases at V and 7 bases at J, with 16 bases between the two ends. This CDR3 is 13 amino acids long. The CDR3 nucleotides read TGCAGCGTTGGGCCTAGAGACATGGTTGGCTACACCTTC. Its protein product is CSVGPRDMVGYTF.

The rearrangement links TRBV28 to TRBJ1-2, with D perhaps matching TRBD1 (6 bases). CDR1 is MDHEN and CDR2 is SYDVKM in the germline V gene. V was pared by 9 bases and J by 6 bases, with 20 bases between. The CDR3 consists of 14 residues. The CDR3 loop reads CASRGGGLVHGYTF. CDR3 in DNA: TGTGCCAGTCGAGGGGGAGGGTTGGTGCATGGCTACACCTTC.

The V and J genes are TRBV28 and TRBJ2-3; the match to TRBD2 covers 10 bases. V lost 3 bases, J lost 3 bases, and 6 bases stayed unmatched. CDR3 length equals 16 residues. The germline gives CDR1 MDHEN, CDR2 SYDVKM. Here the CDR3 DNA reads TGTGCCAGCAGTTTGCTAGCGGGGGCCAAAACAGATACGCAGTATTTT. It specifies CASSLLAGAKTDTQYF. The full variable domain, completed using reference TRBV28 and TRBJ2-3, is DVKVTQSSRYLVKRTGEKVFLECVQDMDHENMFWYRQDPGLGLRLIYFSYDVKMKEKGDIPEGYSVSREKKERFSLILESASTNQTSMYLCASSLLAGAKTDTQYFGPGTRLTVL.

This clonotype was detected only a few times. The V call is TRBV12-3 or TRBV12-4, the J call TRBJ1-6; D is perhaps TRBD1 (6 bases). Trimming took 6 bases from V and 5 from J, leaving 11 bases between them. This CDR3 is 14 amino acids long. The DNA of the CDR3 is TGTGCCAGCAGGCCAGGGACAAATAATTCACCCCTCCACTTT. Its translation is CASRPGTNNSPLHF.